This T cell receptor (beta chain) was obtained from a study of T-cell reconstitution after alpha-beta-depleted transplantation in children. It was with unique molecular identifiers that the TCRbeta library was prepared. Via MiXCR, TCRdb re-called the PCR reads, giving one row per CDR3 protein. The profile covers a few hundred thousand distinct CDR3 sequences, with about 9.2% appearing a single time and 6.2% taken by the ten largest. Trimming removed 6 bases from V and 5 bases from J, with 10 bases in between. This CDR3 comprises 13 residues. Per germline, CDR1 MGHDK and CDR2 SYGVNS. This clonotype was detected many times.

The TCR comes from a human donor who donated a stem cell graft to a child with acute lymphoblastic leukemia. This rearrangement joins TRBV25-1 to TRBJ1-4; no clear D. Sequencing was performed on PBMCs from the stem cell graft donor, taken from the stem cell graft. CDR3 protein: CASSVTGNEKLFF. In DNA, the CDR3 is TGTGCCAGCAGCGTAACTGGAAATGAAAAACTGTTTTTT.